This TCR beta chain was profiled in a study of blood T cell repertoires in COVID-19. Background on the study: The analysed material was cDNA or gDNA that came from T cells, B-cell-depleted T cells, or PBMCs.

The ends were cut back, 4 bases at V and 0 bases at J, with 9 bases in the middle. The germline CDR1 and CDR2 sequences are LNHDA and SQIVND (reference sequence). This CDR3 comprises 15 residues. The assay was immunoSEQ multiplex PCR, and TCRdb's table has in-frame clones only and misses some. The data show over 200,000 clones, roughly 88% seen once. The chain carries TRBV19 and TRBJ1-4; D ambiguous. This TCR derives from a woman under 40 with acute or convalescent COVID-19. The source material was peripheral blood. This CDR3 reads CASSTHGATNEKLFF. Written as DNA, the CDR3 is TGTGCCAGTAGTACCCACGGGGCAACTAATGAAAAACTGTTTTTT.